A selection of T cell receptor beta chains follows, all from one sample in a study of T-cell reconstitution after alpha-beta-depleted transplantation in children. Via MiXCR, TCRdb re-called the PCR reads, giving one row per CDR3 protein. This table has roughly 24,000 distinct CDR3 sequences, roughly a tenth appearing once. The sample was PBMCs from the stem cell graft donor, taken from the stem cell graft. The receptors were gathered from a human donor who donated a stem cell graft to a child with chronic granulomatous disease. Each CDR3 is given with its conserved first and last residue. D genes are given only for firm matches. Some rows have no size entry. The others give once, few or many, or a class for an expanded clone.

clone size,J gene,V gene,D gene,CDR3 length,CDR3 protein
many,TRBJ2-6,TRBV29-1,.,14,CSVVWSSGANVLTF
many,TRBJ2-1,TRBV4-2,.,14,CASSQGDRKGEQFF
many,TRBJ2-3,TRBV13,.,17,CASSFLPGTELTDTQYF
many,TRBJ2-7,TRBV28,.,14,CASSFQGIPYEQYF
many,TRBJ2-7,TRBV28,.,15,CASGNRAGGQSEQYF
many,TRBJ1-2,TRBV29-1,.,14,CSVVEGERSYGYTF
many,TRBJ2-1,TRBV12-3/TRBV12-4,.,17,CASSLDYSSSSYNEQFF
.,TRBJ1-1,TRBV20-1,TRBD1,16,CSARVRGDRGRTEAFF
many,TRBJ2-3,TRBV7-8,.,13,CASSLVGTDTQYF
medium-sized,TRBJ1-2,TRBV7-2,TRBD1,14,CASSSQGGEYGYTF
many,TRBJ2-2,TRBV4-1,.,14,CASSLGEYTGELFF
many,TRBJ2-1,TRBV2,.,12,CASSGSQGGKFF
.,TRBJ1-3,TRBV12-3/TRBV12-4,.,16,CASRLTGVRSGNTIYF
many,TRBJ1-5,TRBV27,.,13,CASSNGGDQPQHF
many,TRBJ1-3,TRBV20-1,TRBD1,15,CSAIPGTASGNTIYF
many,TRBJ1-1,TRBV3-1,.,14,CASSQDGVNTEAFF
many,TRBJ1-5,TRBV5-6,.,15,CASSYMGGGNQPQHF
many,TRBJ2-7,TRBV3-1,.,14,CASSLTGFAYEQYF
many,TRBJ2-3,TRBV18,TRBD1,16,CASSPARDRVADTQYF
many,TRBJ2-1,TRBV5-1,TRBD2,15,CASSLNLAGNNEQFF
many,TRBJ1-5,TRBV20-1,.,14,CSAKPPGDYQPQHF
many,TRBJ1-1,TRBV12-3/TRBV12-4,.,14,CASSLALGNTEAFF
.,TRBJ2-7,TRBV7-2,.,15,CASSLVEAGAYEQYF
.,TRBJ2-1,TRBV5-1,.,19,CGSSLVLNSLPVILNEQFF
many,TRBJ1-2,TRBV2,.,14,CASSDPAGARGYTF
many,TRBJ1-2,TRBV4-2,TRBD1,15,CASSQDESTGYGYTF
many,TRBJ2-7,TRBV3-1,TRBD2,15,CASSQDRDYFYEQYF
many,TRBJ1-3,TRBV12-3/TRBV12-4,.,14,CASMRMGSGNTIYF
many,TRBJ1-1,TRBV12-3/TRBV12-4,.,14,CASRFRFWNTEAFF
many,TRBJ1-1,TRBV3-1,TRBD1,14,CASSPGQGGYQAFF
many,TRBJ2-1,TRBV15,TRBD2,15,CATSSDSSGLNEQFF
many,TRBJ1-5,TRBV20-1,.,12,CSARGINQPQHF
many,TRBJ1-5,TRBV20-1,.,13,CSALDLSNQPQHF
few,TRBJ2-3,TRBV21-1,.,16,CASSKGASTITDTQYF
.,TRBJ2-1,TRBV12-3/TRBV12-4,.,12,CASSLMHNRGFF
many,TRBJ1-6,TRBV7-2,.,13,CASSFLADSPLHF
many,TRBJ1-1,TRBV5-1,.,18,CASSYTPGWRRSDTEAFF
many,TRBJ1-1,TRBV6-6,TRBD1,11,CASSSGQGAFF
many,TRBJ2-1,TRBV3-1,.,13,CASSYRPGNEQFF
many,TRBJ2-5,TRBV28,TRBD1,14,CASTLVTGEETQYF
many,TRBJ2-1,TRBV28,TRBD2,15,CASSTGTSGYNEQFF
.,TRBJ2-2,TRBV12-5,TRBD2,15,CASGLLAGHTGELFF
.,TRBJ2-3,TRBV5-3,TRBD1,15,CAMGPGQDSTDTQYF
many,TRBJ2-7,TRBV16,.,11,CASTRGYEQYF
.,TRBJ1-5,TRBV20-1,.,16,CSARDREGDGNQPQHF
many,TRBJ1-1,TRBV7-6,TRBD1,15,CASSPGQGERTEAFF
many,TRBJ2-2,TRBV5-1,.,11,CASRQTGELFF
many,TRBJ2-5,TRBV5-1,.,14,CASSPQGLQETQYF
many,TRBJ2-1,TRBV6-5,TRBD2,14,CASSTLAGHNEQFF
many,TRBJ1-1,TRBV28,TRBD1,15,CASSHGTGTNTEAFF
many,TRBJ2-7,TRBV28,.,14,CASKAARVSYEQYF
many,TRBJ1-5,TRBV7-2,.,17,CASSLKLGTAGNQPQHF
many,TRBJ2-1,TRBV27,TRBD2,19,CASSITSGGAPSSYNEQFF